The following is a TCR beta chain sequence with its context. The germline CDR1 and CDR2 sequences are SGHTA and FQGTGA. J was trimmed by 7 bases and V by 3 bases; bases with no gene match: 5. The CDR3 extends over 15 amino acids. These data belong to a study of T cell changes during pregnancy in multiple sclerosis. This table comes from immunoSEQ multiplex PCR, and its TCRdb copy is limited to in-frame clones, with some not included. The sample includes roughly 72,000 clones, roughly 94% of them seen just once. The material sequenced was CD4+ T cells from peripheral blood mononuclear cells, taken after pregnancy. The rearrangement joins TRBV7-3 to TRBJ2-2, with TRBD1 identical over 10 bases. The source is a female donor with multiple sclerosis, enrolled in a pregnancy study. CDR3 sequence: CASSLTGGYNGELFF. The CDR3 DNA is TGTGCCAGCAGCTTGACAGGGGGCTATAACGGGGAGCTGTTTTTT.